This T cell receptor (beta chain) comes out of a study of beta chain features in type 1 diabetes. The study, taken as a whole, reports: TCRB CDR3 length was moderately but significantly reduced in all four CD4+ subsets of Type 1 diabetes patients.

As every portion of the isolated RNA was reverse transcribed, the sequencing read expressed TCRB transcripts. Clones were sequenced by immunoSEQ multiplex PCR, and TCRdb holds only the in-frame ones, with some missing. The sample lists 680,000 or so clones, around 15% occurring once. V was cut by 1 base and J by 6 bases, with 15 bases left in between. CDR1 SGHNT and CDR2 YENEEA come from the germline V gene. CDR3 length equals 16 residues. Sorting with CD45RO/CCR7/CD25/CD127/CD95/CD27 yielded naive, central memory, regulatory and stem-like memory CD4+ cells. About this clone: Its target is unknown.

The sequencing input was naive CD4+ T cells from blood. This sequence originates from a man between 18 and 29 years old with type 1 diabetes. The rearrangement uses TRBV11-3 and TRBJ2-2; possibly TRBD2 for D (6 bases). This CDR3 is CASSLAPGREAGELFF. CDR3 DNA: TGTGCCAGCAGCTTAGCCCCGGGAAGGGAGGCCGGGGAGCTGTTTTTT.